This T cell receptor (beta chain) was sequenced for a study of human T cells and chemical hapten exposure. In the study overall: Alopecia areata, totalis and universalis patients, mostly female, were included. Yields of TCR per sample differed, chiefly owing to small differences in pooled library volume.

One entry per CDR3 protein, called by TCRdb with MiXCR from the RACE reads. The repertoire holds about 180,000 distinct CDR3 sequences, with 25% to 35% as singletons. Per germline, CDR1 ENHRY and CDR2 SYGVKD. The CDR3 runs 14 residues. Trimming shortened V by 4 bases and J by 0 bases, and 7 bases separated the two germline ends. The time point: pre-sensitization, week 0. Documented treatment: therapeutic diphenylcyclopropenone sensitization with weekly scalp DPC. Only a few counts were recorded for this clonotype. This sequence was found in a woman in her thirties with alopecia areata. Some clones in this sample may be carry-over from other donors' samples. The sequencing here drew on whole blood, taken in connection with sensitization to the hapten diphenylcyclopropenone (DPC). The chain couples TRBV10-3 to TRBJ1-5; D is unclear. CDR3 protein: CAISVDDSNQPQHF. In nucleotides, the CDR3 is TGTGCCATCAGTGTGGACGATAGCAATCAGCCCCAGCATTTT.